A selection of T cell receptor beta chains follows, all from one sample in a study of blood T cell repertoires in COVID-19. Data came from immunoSEQ multiplex PCR; TCRdb stores just in-frame clones and leaves some out. This sample has roughly 200,000 clones; 84% occur once, and the top ten carry more than 4.5%. Sequenced sample: peripheral blood. These receptor sequences come from a woman aged 70-85 years with active or convalescent COVID-19. Each CDR3 is given with its conserved first and last residue. D genes are given only for firm matches. Part of the rows lack a size; the others show once, few, many or a class for expanded clones.

D gene: TRBD1; clone size: -; J gene: TRBJ1-6; V gene: TRBV19; CDR3 DNA: TGTGCCAGTAGTCCCTTACCGCCGGGACAGATCTATAATTCACCCCTCCACTTT; CDR3 protein: CASSPLPPGQIYNSPLHF
D gene: -; clone size: -; J gene: TRBJ2-1; V gene: TRBV24-1; CDR3 DNA: TGTGCCACCAGTGATTTGGAGAGGTATGACCACCTCAATGAGCAGTTCTTC; CDR3 protein: CATSDLERYDHLNEQFF
D gene: TRBD1; clone size: -; J gene: TRBJ2-5; V gene: TRBV18; CDR3 DNA: TGTGCCAGCTCACCGACAGGGGCCAAAGAGACCCAGTACTTC; CDR3 protein: CASSPTGAKETQYF
D gene: TRBD2; clone size: -; J gene: TRBJ2-3; V gene: TRBV27; CDR3 DNA: TGTGCCAGCAGGCCGGGACTAGCGGGAGTCTTCCCAGATACGCAGTATTTT; CDR3 protein: CASRPGLAGVFPDTQYF
D gene: TRBD2; clone size: -; J gene: TRBJ2-7; V gene: TRBV19; CDR3 DNA: TGTGCCAGTAGTCAAGTACTAGCGTCCAACTACTACTACGAGCAGTACTTC; CDR3 protein: CASSQVLASNYYYEQYF
D gene: TRBD2; clone size: -; J gene: TRBJ2-5; V gene: TRBV3-1/TRBV3-2; CDR3 DNA: TGTGCCAGCAGCCAAGGGATTCGACTAGCGGTACAAGAGACCCAGTACTTC; CDR3 protein: CASSQGIRLAVQETQYF
D gene: TRBD2; clone size: few; J gene: TRBJ2-1; V gene: TRBV30; CDR3 DNA: TGTGCCTGGAGTGTTCCCTGGACTAGCGGGTCCAATGAGCAGTTCTTC; CDR3 protein: CAWSVPWTSGSNEQFF
D gene: -; clone size: -; J gene: TRBJ1-2; V gene: TRBV19; CDR3 DNA: TGTGCCAGTAGTATGGCGGGGGGCTACACCTTC; CDR3 protein: CASSMAGGYTF
D gene: -; clone size: -; J gene: TRBJ2-1; V gene: TRBV7-8; CDR3 DNA: TGTGCCAGCTTTCGGGGTGAAAGCTCCTACAATGAGCAGTTCTTC; CDR3 protein: CASFRGESSYNEQFF
D gene: TRBD2; clone size: -; J gene: TRBJ2-7; V gene: TRBV11-2; CDR3 DNA: TGTGCCAGCACCCCGCCGGCTAGCGGGTCGGTTGGCAGCGAGCAGTACTTC; CDR3 protein: CASTPPASGSVGSEQYF
D gene: -; clone size: -; J gene: TRBJ1-3; V gene: TRBV19; CDR3 DNA: TGTGCCAGCTCTCCCGGCGGGAGCTCTGGAAACACCATATATTTT; CDR3 protein: CASSPGGSSGNTIYF
D gene: TRBD2; clone size: -; J gene: TRBJ2-7; V gene: TRBV5-1; CDR3 DNA: TGCGCCCCCAGCTGGGCGGGGGGCGGCGGGCGGGCCGGCGAGCAGTACTTC; CDR3 protein: CAPSWAGGGGRAGEQYF
D gene: -; clone size: -; J gene: TRBJ2-5; V gene: TRBV5-1; CDR3 DNA: TGCGCCAGCAGCCCAAGAGGTGCGGGTGAGACCCAGTACTTC; CDR3 protein: CASSPRGAGETQYF
D gene: TRBD2; clone size: -; J gene: TRBJ2-3; V gene: TRBV5-1; CDR3 DNA: TGCGCCAGCAGCCATTCTGGGGGGGGCACAGATACGCAGTATTTT; CDR3 protein: CASSHSGGGTDTQYF
D gene: -; clone size: -; J gene: TRBJ1-4; V gene: TRBV15; CDR3 DNA: TGTGCCACCAGCAGAGGTTGGAGCTACCTATCTAATGAAAAACTGTTTTTT; CDR3 protein: CATSRGWSYLSNEKLFF
D gene: -; clone size: few; J gene: TRBJ1-1; V gene: TRBV12-3/TRBV12-4; CDR3 DNA: TGTGCCAGCAGTTTATCCCAGAACACTGAAGCTTTCTTT; CDR3 protein: CASSLSQNTEAFF
D gene: TRBD1; clone size: -; J gene: TRBJ1-2; V gene: TRBV28; CDR3 DNA: TGTGCCAGCAGTTTCCCTCTGACAGGGAACTATGGCTACACCTTC; CDR3 protein: CASSFPLTGNYGYTF
D gene: TRBD2; clone size: once; J gene: TRBJ2-1; V gene: TRBV7-6; CDR3 DNA: TGTGCCAGCAGCTCCGGGTATGGGCGGGAGAGGTATGAGCAGTTCTTC; CDR3 protein: CASSSGYGRERYEQFF
D gene: TRBD1; clone size: once; J gene: TRBJ1-1; V gene: TRBV10-3; CDR3 DNA: TGTGCCACCGGACAGGGAGGAGGAACTGAAGCTTTCTTT; CDR3 protein: CATGQGGGTEAFF
D gene: -; clone size: -; J gene: TRBJ1-4; V gene: TRBV27; CDR3 DNA: TGTGCCAGCAGTACACGTCTCAGGCGGGCTAATGAAAAACTGTTTTTT; CDR3 protein: CASSTRLRRANEKLFF
D gene: TRBD1; clone size: -; J gene: TRBJ2-7; V gene: TRBV6-4; CDR3 DNA: TGTGCCAGCAGTGCGAGGACAGGGGGCCGGGTAGCGGACCCCTACGAGCAGTACTTC; CDR3 protein: CASSARTGGRVADPYEQYF
D gene: TRBD2; clone size: -; J gene: TRBJ2-1; V gene: TRBV18; CDR3 DNA: TGTGCCAGCTCACCACTAGCTAGCGGAGGGCACCCTTCCTACAATGAGCAGTTCTTC; CDR3 protein: CASSPLASGGHPSYNEQFF
D gene: -; clone size: -; J gene: TRBJ1-2; V gene: TRBV19; CDR3 DNA: TGTGCCAGTAGTAGAGAACAGGGAGTTCACTATGGCTACACCTTC; CDR3 protein: CASSREQGVHYGYTF
D gene: -; clone size: -; J gene: TRBJ1-6; V gene: TRBV30; CDR3 DNA: TGTGCCTGGACCTGGACACTTGATTCACCCCTCCACTTT; CDR3 protein: CAWTWTLDSPLHF
D gene: TRBD1; clone size: -; J gene: TRBJ2-2; V gene: TRBV7-2; CDR3 DNA: TGTGCCAGCAGCCCAACAGGGGGCTGGACCGGGGAGCTGTTTTTT; CDR3 protein: CASSPTGGWTGELFF
D gene: -; clone size: -; J gene: TRBJ2-3; V gene: TRBV6-4; CDR3 DNA: TGTGCCACCCGTCCCGGGGGTGGGGATACGCAGTATTTT; CDR3 protein: CATRPGGGDTQYF
D gene: -; clone size: -; J gene: TRBJ2-1; V gene: TRBV3-1/TRBV3-2; CDR3 DNA: TGTGCCAGCAGCCAGGACGGGAGTTCCTACAATGAGCAGTTCTTC; CDR3 protein: CASSQDGSSYNEQFF
D gene: -; clone size: once; J gene: TRBJ2-1; V gene: TRBV11-2; CDR3 DNA: TGTGCCAGCAGCCTCGACCTCCGGGGTAGTCGGTTCTTC; CDR3 protein: CASSLDLRGSRFF
D gene: -; clone size: -; J gene: TRBJ1-1; V gene: TRBV15; CDR3 DNA: TGTGCCACCAGCAGGAGAGCTGCTGCGAACACTGAAGCTTTCTTT; CDR3 protein: CATSRRAAANTEAFF
D gene: TRBD2; clone size: -; J gene: TRBJ2-7; V gene: TRBV29-1; CDR3 DNA: TGCAGCGTTACCGGGACTAGCGGGAGTGCAGCCTACGAGCAGTACTTC; CDR3 protein: CSVTGTSGSAAYEQYF
D gene: -; clone size: -; J gene: TRBJ1-1; V gene: TRBV18; CDR3 DNA: TGTGCCAGCCGGTTTACAGAAAACACTGAAGCTTTCTTT; CDR3 protein: CASRFTENTEAFF
D gene: TRBD2; clone size: -; J gene: TRBJ2-7; V gene: TRBV6-5; CDR3 DNA: TGTGCCGTCGCCGGTCGCGGGAGGGCCGCCGAGCAGTACTTC; CDR3 protein: CAVAGRGRAAEQYF
D gene: -; clone size: -; J gene: TRBJ2-7; V gene: TRBV14; CDR3 DNA: TGTGCCAGCAGCTCAGACAGGAAAATCTCCTACGAGCAGTACTTC; CDR3 protein: CASSSDRKISYEQYF
D gene: -; clone size: -; J gene: TRBJ2-4; V gene: TRBV6-2/TRBV6-3; CDR3 DNA: TGTGCCAGCAGTAATGAGGGATTGGTTCAGTACTTC; CDR3 protein: CASSNEGLVQYF
D gene: -; clone size: -; J gene: TRBJ1-2; V gene: TRBV11-2; CDR3 DNA: TGTGCCAGCAGCTTATTAACAGGGATTATCTACACCTTC; CDR3 protein: CASSLLTGIIYTF
D gene: TRBD1; clone size: once; J gene: TRBJ2-6; V gene: TRBV6-1; CDR3 DNA: TGTGCCAGCAGTGACGGGACAGGGGGTTTCTCTGGGGCCAACGTCCTGACTTTC; CDR3 protein: CASSDGTGGFSGANVLTF
D gene: TRBD1; clone size: -; J gene: TRBJ1-1; V gene: TRBV28; CDR3 DNA: TGTGCCAGCGGGACAGGAATGAACACTGAAGCTTTCTTT; CDR3 protein: CASGTGMNTEAFF
D gene: TRBD1; clone size: -; J gene: TRBJ2-7; V gene: TRBV7-2; CDR3 DNA: TGTGCCAGCAGCCAGCGACAGGGGCGATACGAGCAGTACTTC; CDR3 protein: CASSQRQGRYEQYF
D gene: TRBD2; clone size: -; J gene: TRBJ2-5; V gene: TRBV2; CDR3 DNA: TGTGCCAGCAGTGATTTAGCGGGAGGAGAGACCCAGTACTTC; CDR3 protein: CASSDLAGGETQYF
D gene: TRBD1; clone size: -; J gene: TRBJ1-4; V gene: TRBV28; CDR3 DNA: TGTGCCAGCAGTTTAAGCGGGACAGGTCTTAATGAAAAACTGTTTTTT; CDR3 protein: CASSLSGTGLNEKLFF
D gene: -; clone size: -; J gene: TRBJ1-1; V gene: TRBV24-1; CDR3 DNA: TGTGCCACCAGTGGGCAGGGGAGTGCTGAAGCTTTCTTT; CDR3 protein: CATSGQGSAEAFF
D gene: -; clone size: -; J gene: TRBJ2-7; V gene: TRBV7-6; CDR3 DNA: TGTGCCAGCAGCTTAAAAGGGGGATTCTACGAGCAGTACTTC; CDR3 protein: CASSLKGGFYEQYF